This T cell receptor (beta chain) was sequenced in a study of graft-versus-host responses after intestinal transplantation. In the study overall: Every transplant recipient was induced with anti-thymocyte globulin, then maintained on tacrolimus and steroids for about 3 years.

The V and J ends lost 7 bases and 6 bases respectively, with 18 bases between them. CDR1 SGHDN and CDR2 FVKESK come from the germline V gene. The CDR3 runs to 15 residues. Using immunoSEQ multiplex PCR, the repertoire was profiled, and TCRdb retains in-frame clones only, with some absent. The top ten hold about 1.5% of the sample, which has some 64,000 clones, around nine tenths seen once. Points on this clone: Its antigen remains unidentified.

Specimen: unstimulated CD8+ T cells sorted from spleen or lymph node cells, collected before transplant. The sequence came from a human donor who was the organ donor for an intestinal transplant. The rearrangement uses TRBV14 and TRBJ2-2, with D possibly TRBD1 on 6 matching bases. CDR3 loop: CASTGDRSRSGELFF. In DNA, the CDR3 is TGTGCCAGCACAGGGGACCGAAGTAGATCCGGGGAGCTGTTTTTT.